The entry that follows covers one T cell receptor (beta chain) sequence. As yet, its antigen is unknown. This sample was included in a study of tissue T cells after allogeneic stem cell transplantation. Points from the study as a whole: Few T cell clones were shared across patients, but motif clusters showed tissue-specific shared signatures.

Sequenced by immunoSEQ multiplex PCR; TCRdb stores in-frame clones only, minus some. The profile shows roughly 4,000 clones, around two thirds of them singletons. This research-autopsy study prospectively enrolled adult allogeneic hematopoietic cell transplant recipients with steroid-refractory graft-versus-host disease. This specimen was left colon tissue, taken at autopsy. The sequence was obtained from a male patient at least 60 years old with steroid-refractory graft-versus-host disease after an allogeneic stem cell transplant. Among the T cells, some may be from the graft donor.

CDR3 bases: TGTGCCAGCAGGACTTATAGCGGGGGGTTTTCTATCCAAGAGACCCAGTACTTC. It yields the protein CASRTYSGGFSIQETQYF. The chain uses TRBV28 and TRBJ2-5, with TRBD2 identical over 10 bases. Germline CDR1 and CDR2: MDHEN and SYDVKM. The CDR3 is 18 amino acids. With V trimmed by 6 bases and J by 1 base, 14 bases remained unmatched.